Listed below are T cell receptor beta chains from one sample, sequenced in a study of Graves' ophthalmopathy and Graves' hyperthyroidism. TCRdb processed the multiplex PCR reads anew with MiXCR; each CDR3 protein has one entry. Among around 670,000 distinct CDR3 sequences listed, 40% were seen once. Sequencing used peripheral blood. These receptors were obtained from an adult man with Graves' ophthalmopathy. Each CDR3 is given with its conserved first and last residue. Each record gives: clone size, V gene, J gene, D gene, CDR3 protein, CDR3 DNA. A D gene is named only where the DNA matches it firmly. Some rows have no size entry. The others give once, few or many, or a class for an expanded clone.

>NA|TRBV24-1|TRBJ1-5|TRBD1
CASRITGGISNQPQHF
TGTGCCAGCAGGATTACAGGGGGTATTAGCAATCAGCCCCAGCATTTT
>few|TRBV20-1|TRBJ2-7|TRBD2
CSATGLAGGPGRNEQYF
TGCAGTGCTACTGGACTAGCGGGGGGGCCAGGGAGGAACGAGCAGTACTTC
>NA|TRBV24-1|TRBJ2-7|TRBD1
CATSGTGIYEQYF
TGTGCCACCAGTGGGACAGGGATTTACGAGCAGTACTTC
>NA|TRBV20-1|TRBJ2-1|NA
CSANRGDEQFF
TGCAGTGCTAATAGGGGGGATGAGCAGTTCTTC
>many|TRBV19|TRBJ2-7|NA
CASSNDRSSYEQYF
TGTGCCAGTAGTAACGACAGATCCTCCTACGAGCAGTACTTC
>once|TRBV29-1|TRBJ2-7|NA
CSVCDTGELYF
TGCAGCGTTTGCGACACCGGGGAGCTGTACTTC
>NA|TRBV25-1|TRBJ1-5|NA
CACSARQGANSNQPQHF
NA
>many|TRBV2|TRBJ1-6|TRBD1
CASTKDREAPLHF
TGTGCCAGCACAAAGGACAGGGAAGCACCCCTCCACTTT
>NA|TRBV3-1|TRBJ2-2|NA
CASSHGVTGELFF
TGTGCCAGCAGCCACGGTGTAACCGGGGAGCTGTTTTTT
>many|TRBV10-3|TRBJ1-5|NA
CAISERAGGQPQHF
TGTGCCATCAGTGAGCGGGCGGGGGGTCAGCCCCAGCATTTT
>NA|TRBV7-9|TRBJ2-1|TRBD2
CASSLAERGYNEQFF
TGTGCCAGCAGCTTGGCCGAGCGGGGCTACAATGAGCAGTTCTTC
>few|TRBV20-1|TRBJ1-1|NA
CSADLGVMNTEAFF
TGCAGTGCCGACTTGGGGGTTATGAACACTGAAGCTTTCTTT
>NA|TRBV20-1|TRBJ2-5|TRBD2
CSAAGGPETQYF
TGCAGTGCCGCGGGGGGGCCAGAGACCCAGTACTTC
>NA|TRBV10-3|TRBJ1-2|NA
CASSLDPRANYGYTF
TGTGCCAGCAGTTTAGATCCGAGAGCTAACTATGGCTACACCTTC
>few|TRBV5-1|TRBJ1-1|TRBD1
CASSGGQGANTEAFF
TGCGCCAGCAGCGGGGGACAGGGGGCGAACACTGAAGCTTTCTTT
>NA|TRBV29-1|TRBJ2-5|NA
CSVDDGDGRETQYF
TGCAGCGTCGACGACGGGGATGGTAGGGAGACCCAGTACTTC
>many|TRBV10-3|TRBJ2-7|TRBD2
CAIGKTSGGSYEQYF
TGTGCCATCGGGAAGACTAGCGGGGGATCCTACGAGCAGTACTTC
>NA|TRBV29-1|TRBJ2-7|TRBD2
CSVASGMGVASEQYF
TGCAGCGTTGCCAGCGGGATGGGGGTGGCGAGTGAGCAGTACTTC
>few|TRBV10-3|TRBJ2-5|TRBD2
CASSLTSGRAQETQYF
TGTGCCAGCAGCTTGACTAGCGGGAGGGCCCAAGAGACCCAGTACTTC
>NA|TRBV10-3|TRBJ1-1|NA
CASVGIPGTEAFF
TGTGCCAGCGTTGGGATCCCGGGCACTGAAGCTTTCTTT
>NA|TRBV19|TRBJ2-2|TRBD2
CASSSWTSGFTGELFF
TGTGCCAGTAGTAGTTGGACTAGCGGGTTCACCGGGGAGCTGTTTTTT
>few|TRBV19|TRBJ2-2|TRBD1
CASRSTGTANTGELFF
TGTGCCAGTAGATCCACCGGGACAGCGAACACCGGGGAGCTGTTTTTT
>NA|TRBV5-4|TRBJ1-1|NA
CASSLAARVNTEAFF
TGTGCCAGCAGCTTGGCAGCACGGGTGAACACTGAAGCTTTCTTT
>many|TRBV20-1|TRBJ1-1|NA
CSASPMGGNTEAFF
TGCAGTGCTAGTCCTATGGGGGGGAACACTGAAGCTTTCTTT
>NA|TRBV9|TRBJ2-7|NA
CASSQDWGYEQYF
TGTGCCAGCAGCCAAGATTGGGGCTACGAGCAGTACTTC
>few|TRBV10-1|TRBJ2-3|NA
CASSESRRLQYF
TGCGCCAGCAGTGAGTCACGGCGGCTGCAGTATTTT
>once|TRBV30|TRBJ1-1|NA
CAWSQGLNTEAFF
TGTGCCTGGAGTCAGGGATTGAACACTGAAGCTTTCTTT
>many|TRBV29-1|TRBJ2-7|TRBD1
CSVGQGEVYEQYF
TGCAGCGTGGGACAGGGGGAAGTTTACGAGCAGTACTTC
>many|TRBV6-6|TRBJ1-5|NA
CASSYATDNQPQHF
TGTGCCAGCAGTTACGCGACGGACAATCAGCCCCAGCATTTT
>few|TRBV7-8|TRBJ1-6|TRBD1
CASSLEGQTYNSPLHF
TGTGCCAGCAGCTTAGAGGGACAGACATATAATTCACCCCTCCACTTT
>NA|TRBV20-1|TRBJ1-5|TRBD1
CSLQQGKDQPQHF
TGCAGTCTACAACAGGGGAAAGATCAGCCCCAGCATTTT
>NA|TRBV13|TRBJ2-1|TRBD2
CASSLVLGSGRTKQNEQFF
TGTGCCAGCAGCTTAGTCCTAGGTAGCGGGAGGACCAAACAAAATGAGCAGTTCTTC
>few|TRBV24-1|TRBJ1-5|NA
CASGLGRQPQHF
TGTGCCAGCGGATTAGGGCGGCAGCCCCAGCATTTT
>many|TRBV12-3/TRBV12-4|TRBJ1-1|TRBD1
CASSLGTAEAFF
TGTGCCAGCAGTCTAGGGACAGCTGAAGCTTTCTTT
>NA|TRBV7-3|TRBJ2-2|TRBD1
CASSLRTGASGELFF
TGTGCCAGCAGCTTAAGAACAGGGGCTTCCGGGGAGCTGTTTTTT
>NA|TRBV20-1|TRBJ1-2|TRBD1
CSARDPGQGFNYGYTF
TGCAGTGCTAGAGACCCGGGACAGGGGTTTAACTATGGCTACACCTTC